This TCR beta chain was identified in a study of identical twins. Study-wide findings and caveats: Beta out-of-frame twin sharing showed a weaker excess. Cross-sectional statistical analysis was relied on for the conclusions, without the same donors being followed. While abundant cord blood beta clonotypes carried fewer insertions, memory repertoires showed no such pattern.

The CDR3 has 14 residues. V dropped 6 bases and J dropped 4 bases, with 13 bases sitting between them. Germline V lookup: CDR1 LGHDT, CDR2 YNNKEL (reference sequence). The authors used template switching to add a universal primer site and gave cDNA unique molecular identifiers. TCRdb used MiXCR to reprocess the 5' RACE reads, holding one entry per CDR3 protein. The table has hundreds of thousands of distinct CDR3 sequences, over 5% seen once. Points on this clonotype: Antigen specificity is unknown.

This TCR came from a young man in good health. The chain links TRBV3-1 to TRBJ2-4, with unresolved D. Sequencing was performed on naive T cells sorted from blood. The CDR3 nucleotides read TGTGCCAGCAGTCAGGAGTACGGGAAAAACATTCAGTACTTC. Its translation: CASSQEYGKNIQYF.